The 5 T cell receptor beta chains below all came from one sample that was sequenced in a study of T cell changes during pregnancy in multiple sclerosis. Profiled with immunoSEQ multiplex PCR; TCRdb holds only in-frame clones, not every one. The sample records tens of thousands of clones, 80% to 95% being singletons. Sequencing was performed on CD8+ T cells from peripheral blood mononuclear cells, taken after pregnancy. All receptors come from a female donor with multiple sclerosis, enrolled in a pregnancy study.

In DNA form, the CDR3 reads TGTGCCAGCAGCCCTACCGGGACAGGGAATGAAAAACTGTTTTTT. Amino acids: CASSPTGTGNEKLFF. The chain combines TRBV7-3 with TRBJ1-4; 9 bases are a match to TRBD1. The germline V gene encodes CDR1 SGHTA and CDR2 FQGTGA. This CDR3 contains 15 residues. The ends lost 5 bases at V and 5 bases at J; junction bases unmatched: 6.

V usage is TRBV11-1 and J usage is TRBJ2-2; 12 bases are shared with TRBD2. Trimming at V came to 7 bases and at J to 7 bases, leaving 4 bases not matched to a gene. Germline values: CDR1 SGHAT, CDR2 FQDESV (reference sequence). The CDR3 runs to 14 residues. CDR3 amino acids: CASTLAGGVGELFF. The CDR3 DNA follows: TGTGCCAGCACCCTAGCGGGAGGGGTCGGGGAGCTGTTTTTT.

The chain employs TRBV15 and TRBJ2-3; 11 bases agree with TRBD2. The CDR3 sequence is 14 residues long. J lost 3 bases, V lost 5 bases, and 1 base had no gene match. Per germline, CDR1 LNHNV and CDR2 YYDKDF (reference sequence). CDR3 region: CATSVAGGTDTQYF. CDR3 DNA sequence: TGTGCCACCAGCGTAGCGGGGGGGACAGATACGCAGTATTTT.

The CDR3, as DNA: TGTGCCAGCAGCTTGCTAGGGGGTAGCACAGATACGCAGTATTTT. This encodes CASSLLGGSTDTQYF. The chain has TRBV7-9 and TRBJ2-3; the D gene is possibly TRBD1 (6 bases). The germline CDR1 and CDR2 sequences are SEHNR and FQNEAQ (reference sequence). The CDR3 length is 15 residues. V lost 3 bases to trimming and J lost 0 bases, with 10 bases between them. Full variable domain (remainder filled in from reference TRBV7-9 and TRBJ2-3): DTGVSQNPRHKITKRGQNVTFRCDPISEHNRLYWYRQTLGQGPEFLTYFQNEAQLEKSRLLSDRFSAERPKGSFSTLEIQRTEQGDSAMYLCASSLLGGSTDTQYFGPGTRLTVL.

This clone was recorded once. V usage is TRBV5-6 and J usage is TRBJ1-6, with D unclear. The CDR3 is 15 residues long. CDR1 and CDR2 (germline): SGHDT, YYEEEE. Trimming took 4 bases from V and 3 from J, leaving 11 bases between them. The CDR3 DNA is TGTGCCAGCAGCCTGGCAGGCGACTATAATTCACCCCTCCACTTT. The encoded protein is CASSLAGDYNSPLHF.